Presented here are 32 T cell receptor beta chains from one specimen sequenced in a study of CD8 T cells in Susac syndrome (dated by TCRdb to between 2019 and 2020). The receptor library was made with the immunoSEQ multiplex PCR assay. RNA was extracted with the RNeasy kit and roughly 0.5 to 1 ug was reverse transcribed using random hexamers. TCRdb redid the processing of the public reads, applying fastp at Q25 and MiXCR, and retained in-frame beta chains. One record per CDR3 amino acid sequence lists the most common genes and DNA. The sample data list roughly 120,000 distinct CDR3 sequences, and around 94% of these were observed just once. Around 0.078% of the sample goes to the ten largest clones. The source material was CD4+ T cells from PBMCs. The receptors here all came from a human donor in good health.

The V and J genes are TRBV6-5 and TRBJ2-5; D unresolved. CDR1 and CDR2 from the germline V gene are MNHEY and SVGAGI. This CDR3 comprises 14 residues. With 3 bases removed from V and 0 bases from J, the gap between germline ends came to 8 bases. The CDR3 reads CASSYNGDQETQYF. The CDR3 DNA follows: TGTGCCAGCAGTTATAATGGGGACCAAGAGACCCAGTACTTC.

The chain is built from TRBV19 and TRBJ2-7; D remains unclear. The CDR3 has 12 amino acids. Deletions cut 7 bases from V and 3 bases from J, with 10 bases between. Germline V lookup: CDR1 LNHDA, CDR2 SQIVND (reference sequence). The CDR3 spells CASMYPHYEQYF. The DNA of the CDR3 is TGTGCCAGTATGTATCCGCACTACGAGCAGTACTTC.

The chain has TRBV18 and TRBJ2-7; 7 bases agree with TRBD1. The CDR3 contains 15 residues. CDR1 and CDR2 from the germline V gene are KGHSH and LQKENI. The V gene end was trimmed by 1 base and the J gene end by 6 bases; junction bases not matched to a gene: 9. The CDR3 bases are TGTGCCAGCTCACCACTAGCGACAGGGTCGAGCGAGCAGTACTTC. This sequence encodes CASSPLATGSSEQYF.

J is TRBJ2-1 and V is TRBV5-1; 8 nucleotides align to TRBD2. The CDR3 extends over 15 amino acids. CDR1 is SGHRS and CDR2 is YFSETQ in the germline V gene. Trimming at V came to 6 bases and at J to 3 bases, leaving 8 bases not matched to a gene. The CDR3 sequence: CASKLGGRNYNEQFF. The CDR3 DNA sequence: TGCGCCAGCAAGCTCGGCGGGAGGAACTACAATGAGCAGTTCTTC.

The chain has TRBV15 and TRBJ1-5; unclear D gene. The V end lost 1 base, the J end lost 0 bases, and 16 bases lay between the germline ends. The germline V gene encodes CDR1 LNHNV and CDR2 YYDKDF (reference sequence). The CDR3 is 18 residues long. The DNA of the CDR3 is TGTGCCACCAGCAGAGGATCGTTCCGGGAGATTAGCAATCAGCCCCAGCATTTT. Translated: CATSRGSFREISNQPQHF.

V gene TRBV2 combines with J gene TRBJ1-1; D is uncertain. V was pared by 6 bases and J by 4 bases, with 18 bases between. CDR3 size: 15 residues. Germline CDR1 SNHLY, CDR2 FYNNEI. CDR3 in DNA: TGTGCCAGCAGAAAGGTATTCCTTCGGGGCACTGAAGCTTTCTTT. Residues: CASRKVFLRGTEAFF.

The V and J genes are TRBV29-1 and TRBJ2-6; D is undetermined. The CDR3 spans 13 residues. CDR1 is SQVTM and CDR2 is ANQGSEA in the germline V gene. Trimming took off 4 bases at V and 0 bases at J, with 4 bases between the two ends. In DNA, the CDR3 is TGCAGCGTTGGCTTCTCTGGGGCCAACGTCCTGACTTTC. Protein sequence: CSVGFSGANVLTF.

The chain employs TRBV6-2 or TRBV6-3 and TRBJ2-1; D is undetermined. V lost 8 bases and J lost 2, with 7 bases in between. Germline V gene data show CDR1 as MNHEY and CDR2 as SVGEGT. The CDR3 is made up of 12 amino acids. CDR3 in amino acids: CASRFPYNEQFF. The CDR3 region has the DNA TGTGCCAGCCGGTTCCCCTACAATGAGCAGTTCTTC.

V gene TRBV6-6 combines with J gene TRBJ1-3; no clear D. V shed 4 bases and J shed 1 base, with 8 bases lying between them. The germline V gene has CDR1 MNHNY and CDR2 SVGAGI (reference sequence). This CDR3 spans 14 amino acids. For the CDR3, the DNA is TGTGCCAGCAGTTCCGAGTGGTCTGGAAACACCATATATTTT. It encodes CASSSEWSGNTIYF.

The chain links TRBV20-1 to TRBJ2-2, with D possibly being TRBD2 (5 bases). This CDR3 contains 12 residues. The germline V gene encodes CDR1 DFQATT and CDR2 SNEGSKA (reference sequence). V shed 6 bases and J shed 2 bases, with 7 bases lying between them. CDR3 DNA: TGCAGTGCGGGAGTTAACACCGGGGAGCTGTTTTTT. It specifies CSAGVNTGELFF.

The V gene is TRBV7-8, the J gene TRBJ2-7; D possibly corresponds to TRBD1 (6 bases). V lost 5 bases and J lost 5, with 22 bases in between. From germline, CDR1 is SGHVS and CDR2 FQNEAQ. The CDR3 totals 16 residues. As DNA, the CDR3 is TGTGCCAGCAGCGGGACATTCCCTGTATCCGGCGACGAGCAGTACTTC. This gives the protein CASSGTFPVSGDEQYF.

The chain employs TRBV29-1 and TRBJ2-5, with 9 bases that match TRBD1. The CDR3 has 13 amino acids. J lost 3 bases, V lost 7 bases, and 6 bases had no gene match. Germline CDR1 reads SQVTM; CDR2 reads ANQGSEA. The CDR3 DNA sequence: TGCAGCGCGGACAGGGGCGGGGAAGAGACCCAGTACTTC. It specifies CSADRGGEETQYF.

This chain links TRBV29-1 with TRBJ1-5; no reliable D call. Germline V lookup: CDR1 SQVTM, CDR2 ANQGSEA. CDR3 length equals 13 residues. The ends were cut back, 5 bases at V and 5 bases at J, with 13 bases in the middle. CDR3 in DNA: TGCAGCGTTAAAACGGGCGTAGATCAGCCCCAGCATTTT. Its translation: CSVKTGVDQPQHF.

The chain carries TRBV7-2 and TRBJ1-2; D is uncertain. The germline gives CDR1 SGHTA, CDR2 FQGNSA. The length of the CDR3 is 13 residues. The V and J ends lost 8 bases and 3 bases respectively, with 13 bases between them. The CDR3 DNA reads TGTGCCAGCGGTCAAACGAGCGACTATGGCTACACCTTC. As protein: CASGQTSDYGYTF.

This rearrangement joins TRBV6-2 or TRBV6-3 to TRBJ1-2; D gene uncertain. V was pared by 2 bases and J by 2 bases, with 9 bases between. The CDR3 has 14 residues. The germline V gene encodes CDR1 MNHEY and CDR2 SVGEGT. The CDR3 loop reads CASSYIGRNYGYTF. DNA of the CDR3: TGTGCCAGCAGTTACATAGGACGGAACTATGGCTACACCTTC.

The chain joins TRBV5-4 to TRBJ1-1; 10 nucleotides line up with TRBD1. With 7 bases clipped from V and 10 bases from J, the junction kept 10 bases outside the gene matches. Germline V CDR1 and CDR2: SGHNT, YYREEE (reference sequence). CDR3 length: 13 residues. CDR3 amino acids: CASYRTGGIGAFF. The CDR3 DNA sequence: TGTGCCAGCTACCGGACAGGGGGAATAGGAGCTTTCTTT.

V is TRBV29-1 and J is TRBJ1-2; D call uncertain. The V end was cut by 1 base, the J end by 7 bases, with 1 base between. The V gene's germline CDR1 is SQVTM and CDR2 ANQGSEA. The CDR3 is made up of 9 amino acids. The CDR3 reads CSVEVGYTF. The CDR3 nucleotides are TGCAGCGTTGAAGTTGGCTACACCTTC.

In this sample, this clonotype turned up once. The chain uses TRBV7-9 and TRBJ2-1; 13 bases agree with TRBD2. V trimming: 6 bases; J trimming: 9 bases; junction bases outside the gene matches: 8. Germline loops: CDR1 SEHNR, CDR2 FQNEAQ (reference sequence). CDR3 length: 15 residues. The chain's CDR3 is CASSQGLAGMGEQFF. The DNA for the CDR3 is TGTGCCAGCAGTCAGGGACTAGCGGGAATGGGTGAGCAGTTCTTC.

This rearrangement joins TRBV7-2 to TRBJ2-3, with TRBD1 as a possible D gene (6 bases). Trimming cost V 5 bases and J 2 bases, with 11 bases left between them. Per germline, CDR1 SGHTA and CDR2 FQGNSA. The CDR3 loop spans 14 amino acids. The CDR3: CASSRLGATDTQYF. CDR3 bases: TGTGCCAGCAGCCGACTGGGGGCCACAGATACGCAGTATTTT.

V usage is TRBV2 and J usage is TRBJ2-2; 8 bases map to TRBD1. This CDR3 has 15 amino acids. J lost 2 bases, V lost 7 bases, and 6 bases had no gene match. The germline CDR1 and CDR2 sequences are SNHLY and FYNNEI. The CDR3 loop is CASTSGQGNTGELFF. The CDR3 DNA sequence: TGTGCCAGCACGTCCGGACAGGGTAACACCGGGGAGCTGTTTTTT.

The table lists this clonotype with a count of one. The chain couples TRBV2 to TRBJ1-4, with 10 bases lining up with TRBD1. CDR3 length: 14 amino acids. In germline, CDR1 is SNHLY, CDR2 FYNNEI. With 3 bases clipped from V and 8 bases from J, the junction kept 3 bases outside the gene matches. The CDR3 DNA is TGTGCCAGCAGTGAGCCGGGACAGGGGGAAAAACTGTTTTTT. It codes for CASSEPGQGEKLFF.

The chain carries TRBV29-1 and TRBJ1-1; D might be TRBD1 (5 bases). Germline lookup yields CDR1 SQVTM and CDR2 ANQGSEA. V was shortened by 4 bases and J by 4 bases, with 13 bases between the two germline ends. The CDR3 is made up of 13 amino acids. The CDR3 protein is CSVAARDLTEAFF. CDR3 nucleotides: TGCAGCGTTGCGGCCAGGGATCTCACTGAAGCTTTCTTT.

This sequence joins TRBV30 and TRBJ2-7; D might be TRBD2 (6 bases). V was clipped by 0 bases and J by 6 bases, with 15 bases between them. The germline V gene encodes CDR1 GTSNPN and CDR2 SVGIG (reference sequence). The CDR3 covers 14 residues. The DNA for the CDR3 is TGTGCCTGGAGTGTACGGGGGTCCCGAGGCGAGCAGTACTTC. Translation: CAWSVRGSRGEQYF. Supplemented by reference TRBV30 and TRBJ2-7, the full variable domain reads SQTIHQWPATLVQPVGSPLSLECTVEGTSNPNLYWYRQAAGRGLQLLFYSVGIGQISSEVPQNLSASRPQDRQFILSSKKLLLSDSGFYLCAWSVRGSRGEQYFGPGTRLTVT.

The V call is TRBV29-1, the J call TRBJ1-2, with 10 bases aligning to TRBD1. The CDR3 runs to 12 residues. CDR1 and CDR2 from the germline V gene are SQVTM and ANQGSEA. The trim removed 7 bases at V and 6 bases at J, leaving 5 bases unmatched. CDR3 residues: CSDRQGADGYTF. In DNA form, the CDR3 reads TGCAGCGACCGACAGGGGGCAGATGGCTACACCTTC.

This clonotype came up a few times. V gene TRBV6-5 combines with J gene TRBJ1-5, with a weak D call TRBD1 (5 bases). V was clipped by 5 bases and J by 14 bases, with 16 bases between them. Looked up from germline, CDR1 is MNHEY and CDR2 is SVGAGI. The CDR3 length is 12 residues. The CDR3 DNA follows: TGTGCCAGCAGTACTCGGGGCGGATCAGAGCATTTT. Amino acids: CASSTRGGSEHF.

The CDR3 coding sequence is TGTGCCAGCTCGGACGGACAGGGACGGGGTGGCTACACCTTC. Translated, it gives CASSDGQGRGGYTF. The rearrangement uses TRBV18 and TRBJ1-2, with TRBD1 matching over 8 bases. This CDR3 region has 14 residues. After removal of 6 bases from V and 7 bases from J, the junction contained 10 bases not matched to a gene. Germline V gene lookup returns CDR1 KGHSH and CDR2 LQKENI.

V gene TRBV15 combines with J gene TRBJ2-2; D remains ambiguous. Per the germline V gene, CDR1 is LNHNV and CDR2 is YYDKDF (reference sequence). The V end lost 0 bases, the J end lost 6 bases, and 11 bases lay between the germline ends. This CDR3 has 15 amino acids. CDR3 loop: CATSRDRTKPGELFF. CDR3 nucleotides: TGTGCCACCAGCAGAGATCGAACAAAACCCGGGGAGCTGTTTTTT.

V gene TRBV4-2 combines with J gene TRBJ2-1, with D tentatively TRBD1 (5 bases). In germline, CDR1 is LGHNA, CDR2 YNFKEQ. Trimming removed 6 bases from V and 6 bases from J, with 12 bases in between. The CDR3 loop spans 13 amino acids. CDR3 loop: CASSPRTPNEQFF. The CDR3 DNA is TGTGCCAGCAGTCCGAGGACACCCAATGAGCAGTTCTTC.

This clonotype was recorded only once. This rearrangement joins TRBV6-1 to TRBJ1-2; no clear D. V was clipped by 9 bases and J by 0 bases, with 14 bases between them. Germline V lookup: CDR1 MNHNS, CDR2 SASEGT. The CDR3 contains 14 residues. The CDR3 region has the DNA TGTGCCAGTACCCCGGGAGACGCTAACTATGGCTACACCTTC. Its protein is CASTPGDANYGYTF.

The genes are TRBV12-3 or TRBV12-4 and TRBJ2-3; D is unresolved. This CDR3 has 14 residues. Between the trimmed V and J ends, which lost 2 bases and 3 bases, there was a span of 9 bases. Here the CDR3 DNA reads TGTGCCAGCAGTTTACTCGGCGCGACAGATACGCAGTATTTT. Translated: CASSLLGATDTQYF.

The chain employs TRBV3-1 and TRBJ2-5, with TRBD2 identical over 14 bases. CDR1 and CDR2 (germline): LGHDT, YNNKEL (reference sequence). The CDR3 has 18 amino acids. V lost 4 bases to trimming and J lost 5 bases; unmatched junction nucleotides: 12. The CDR3 reads CASSPWSQGLAGAETQYF. For the CDR3, the DNA is TGTGCCAGCAGCCCCTGGTCTCAGGGACTAGCGGGAGCGGAGACCCAGTACTTC.

This rearrangement joins TRBV27 to TRBJ2-5; D gene ambiguous. V was clipped by 0 bases and J by 2 bases, with 13 bases between them. There are 16 residues in the CDR3. Per germline, CDR1 MNHEY and CDR2 SMNVEV (reference sequence). The CDR3 spells CASSLSAGLGQETQYF. Here the CDR3 DNA reads TGTGCCAGCAGTTTATCGGCCGGGTTGGGGCAAGAGACCCAGTACTTC.